Below are 2 T cell receptor beta chains sequenced from a single sample in a study of T cell repertoires in cytomegalovirus infection. TCRdb re-derived calls from the reads in MiXCR, one entry per CDR3 protein. The sample consists of approximately 750,000 distinct CDR3 sequences, under 40% of them appearing once. Sequenced material: PBMCs. The receptors come from a human donor in good health (CMV status not recorded). Some clones in this sample may be carry-over from other donors' samples.

The chain has TRBV4-1 and TRBJ1-4; D is undetermined. This CDR3 region has 14 residues. Trimming shortened V by 1 base and J by 0 bases, and 3 bases separated the two germline ends. Germline values: CDR1 MGHRA, CDR2 YSYEKL. The CDR3 DNA follows: TGCGCCAGCAGCCAAGTTGCAACTAATGAAAAACTGTTTTTT. Translating gives CASSQVATNEKLFF.

The rearrangement uses TRBV12-3 or TRBV12-4 and TRBJ1-2; TRBD1 aligns across 9 bases. J gave up 5 bases and V 5 bases, and 3 bases lay outside the gene matches. The CDR3 runs 13 residues. The DNA of the CDR3 is TGTGCCAGCAGTAGGGACAGGGAGTATGGCTACACCTTC. Translating gives CASSRDREYGYTF.